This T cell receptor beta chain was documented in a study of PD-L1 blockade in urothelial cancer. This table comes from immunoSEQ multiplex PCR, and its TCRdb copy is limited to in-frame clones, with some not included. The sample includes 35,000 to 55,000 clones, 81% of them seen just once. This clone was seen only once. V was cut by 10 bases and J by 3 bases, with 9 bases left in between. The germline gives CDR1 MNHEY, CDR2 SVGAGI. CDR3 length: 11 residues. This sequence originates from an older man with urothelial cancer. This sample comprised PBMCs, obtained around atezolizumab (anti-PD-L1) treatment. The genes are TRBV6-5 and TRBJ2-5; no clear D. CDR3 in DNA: TGTGCCACGACTCCGAAAGAGACCCAGTACTTC. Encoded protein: CATTPKETQYF.